The sequence of this T cell receptor beta chain was determined in a study of CD8+ T cells in alopecia areata. Of note for this clone: The junction differs from germline at one of its ends, possibly a read error.

Germline values: CDR1 SNHLY, CDR2 FYNNEI. This CDR3 spans 12 amino acids. cDNA prepared by RNA extraction and subsequent reverse transcription served as the template for sequencing. TCRdb's table, derived via immunoSEQ multiplex PCR, lists solely in-frame clones and lacks some. The sample lists over 110,000 clones; approximately 50% were seen once. The receptor comes from a human donor with alopecia areata. The chain joins TRBV2 to TRBJ1-3, with D unclear. The input for sequencing was CD4+ T cells sorted from blood, taken at week 0. CDR3: CASREEGNTIYF. In nucleotides, the CDR3 is TGTGCCAGCAGGGAAGAGGGTAACACCATATATTTT.